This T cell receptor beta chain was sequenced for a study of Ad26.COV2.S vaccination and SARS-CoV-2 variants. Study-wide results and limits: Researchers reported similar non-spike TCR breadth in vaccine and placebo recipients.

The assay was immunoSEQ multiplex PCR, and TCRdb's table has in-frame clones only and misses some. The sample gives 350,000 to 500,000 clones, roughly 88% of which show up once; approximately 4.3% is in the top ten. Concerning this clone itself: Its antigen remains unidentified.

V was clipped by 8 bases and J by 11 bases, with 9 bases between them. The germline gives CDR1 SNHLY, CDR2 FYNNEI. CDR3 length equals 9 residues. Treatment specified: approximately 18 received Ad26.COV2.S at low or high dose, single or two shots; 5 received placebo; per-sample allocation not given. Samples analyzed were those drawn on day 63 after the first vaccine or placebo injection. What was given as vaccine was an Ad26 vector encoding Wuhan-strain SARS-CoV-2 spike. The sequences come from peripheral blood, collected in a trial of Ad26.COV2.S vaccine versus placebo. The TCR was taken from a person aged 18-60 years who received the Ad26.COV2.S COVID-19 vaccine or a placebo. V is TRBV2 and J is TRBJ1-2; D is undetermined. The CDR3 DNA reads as TGTGCCAGCCTTCCTGGTTACACCTTC. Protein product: CASLPGYTF.